This TCR beta chain was sequenced during a study of blood T cells in healthy people across ages. The CDR3 consists of 15 residues. The V and J ends lost 5 bases and 0 bases respectively, with 8 bases between them. Germline assignment: CDR1 MNHEY and CDR2 SVGEGT. A sample-barcoded 5' primer and a J-beta primer mix were used in a second PCR of roughly 7 to 12 cycles. TCRdb called the 5' RACE reads again in MiXCR, with one record for every CDR3 protein. The table lists about 780,000 distinct CDR3 sequences, 35% to 60% of them singletons. The material sequenced was blood. This sequence joins TRBV6-2 or TRBV6-3 and TRBJ2-6; no reliable D call. The sequence came from a man at least 80 years old in good health. The CDR3 region has the DNA TGTGCCAGCAGTCCCTGGGGCTCTGGGGCCAACGTCCTGACTTTC. Its protein product is CASSPWGSGANVLTF.